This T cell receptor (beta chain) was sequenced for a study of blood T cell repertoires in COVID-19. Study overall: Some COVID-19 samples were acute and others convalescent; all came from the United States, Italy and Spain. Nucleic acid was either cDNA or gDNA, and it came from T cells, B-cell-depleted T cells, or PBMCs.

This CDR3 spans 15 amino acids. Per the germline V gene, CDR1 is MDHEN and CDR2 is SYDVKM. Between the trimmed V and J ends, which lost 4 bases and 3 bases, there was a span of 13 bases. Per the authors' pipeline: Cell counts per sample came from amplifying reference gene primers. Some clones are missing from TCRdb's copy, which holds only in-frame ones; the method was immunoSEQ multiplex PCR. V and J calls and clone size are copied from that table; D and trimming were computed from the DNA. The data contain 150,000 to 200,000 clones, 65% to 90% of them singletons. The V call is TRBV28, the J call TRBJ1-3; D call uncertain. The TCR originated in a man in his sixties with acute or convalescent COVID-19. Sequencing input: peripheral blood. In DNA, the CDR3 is TGTGCCAGCAGTTCAGGCTTTTTCGTTGGAAACACCATATATTTT. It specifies CASSSGFFVGNTIYF. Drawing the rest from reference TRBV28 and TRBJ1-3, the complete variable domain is DVKVTQSSRYLVKRTGEKVFLECVQDMDHENMFWYRQDPGLGLRLIYFSYDVKMKEKGDIPEGYSVSREKKERFSLILESASTNQTSMYLCASSSGFFVGNTIYFGEGSWLTVV.